Listed below are T cell receptor beta chains from one sample, sequenced in a study of T cells in Graves' hyperthyroidism and ophthalmopathy. Each CDR3 protein gets one entry after TCRdb re-called the multiplex PCR reads with MiXCR. The table records around 600,000 distinct CDR3 sequences, 15% to 17% of them present only once. Source material: blood. The source of these receptors is a young woman with Graves' hyperthyroidism. CDR3s include the opening cysteine and the closing phenylalanine or tryptophan. A D gene is named only where the DNA matches it firmly. Clone size, where shown, is once, few, many, or a class for clones that have expanded.

>TRBD2|TRBJ2-4|many|TRBV20-1
TGCAGTGCTAGAGATCGCGGGAGGGCCGGAAACATTCAGTACTTC
CSARDRGRAGNIQYF
>-|TRBJ2-2|many|TRBV5-1
TGCGCCAGCAGCGCGAATCAGCGCACCGGGGAGCTGTTTTTT
CASSANQRTGELFF
>TRBD1|TRBJ2-1|few|TRBV7-3
TGTGCCAGCAGCTTATTTTGGGGACAGGGAGCTAATGAGCAGTTCTTC
CASSLFWGQGANEQFF
>-|TRBJ2-5|many|TRBV20-1
TGCAGTGCTAGATCGGGAGTCGGAGAGACCCAGTACTTC
CSARSGVGETQYF
>-|TRBJ2-3|many|TRBV2
TGTGCCAGCGCCGAATCCCCCAGCACAGATACGCAGTATTTT
CASAESPSTDTQYF
>-|TRBJ2-5|many|TRBV28
TGTGCCAGCAGCGGAGGTGGAGGGGGCCAAGAGACCCAGTACTTC
CASSGGGGGQETQYF
>TRBD2|TRBJ2-1|few|TRBV24-1
TGTGCCACCAGTGACCCTACTAGCGGGAGTACAAATGAGCAGTTCTTC
CATSDPTSGSTNEQFF
>TRBD2|TRBJ2-7|many|TRBV6-5
TGTGCCAGCAGTTACCTCGCTAGCGGGAGAAACTACGAGCAGTACTTC
CASSYLASGRNYEQYF
>-|TRBJ2-7|few|TRBV20-1
TGCAGTGCTAGAATGGGAAACTCCTACGAGCAGTACTTC
CSARMGNSYEQYF
>TRBD1|TRBJ1-5|-|TRBV6-1
TGTGCCAGCAGTTATGCCGGGACAGGGGGACATCAGCCCCAGCATTTT
CASSYAGTGGHQPQHF
>TRBD1|TRBJ2-1|many|TRBV28
TGTGCCAGCAGCCGATCCCTGGGGGGTGGGACAGGGGGCTGGGATGAGCAGTTCTTC
CASSRSLGGGTGGWDEQFF
>-|TRBJ2-7|many|TRBV6-2/TRBV6-3
TGTGCCAGCAGTTACGACGGAATGGACAACTACGAGCAGTACTTC
CASSYDGMDNYEQYF
>-|TRBJ1-5|many|TRBV30
TGTGCCTGGAGCCTGGGTCTCGGGCAGCCCCAGCATTTT
CAWSLGLGQPQHF
>-|TRBJ1-2|many|TRBV5-1
TGCGCCAGCAGCTCGGGTTGGACAGACTATGGCTACACCTTC
CASSSGWTDYGYTF
>TRBD2|TRBJ2-7|many|TRBV7-2
TGTGCCAGCAGCCCCTCTACGCTTAGCGGGAGGCGCTACGAGCAGTACTTC
CASSPSTLSGRRYEQYF
>TRBD2|TRBJ2-3|many|TRBV4-1
TGCGCCAGCAGCCTTACTAGCGTTAGCACAGATACGCAGTATTTT
CASSLTSVSTDTQYF
>-|TRBJ2-7|many|TRBV12-3/TRBV12-4
TGTGCCAGCAGCTGGGGTTTCTACGAGCAGTACTTC
CASSWGFYEQYF
>TRBD2|TRBJ2-5|many|TRBV7-2
TGTGCCAGCAGCTTAGTTTCTAGCGGACAAGAGACCCAGTACTTC
CASSLVSSGQETQYF
>TRBD2|TRBJ2-2|-|TRBV20-1
TGCAGTGCGGGACTAGCGTCCGGGGAGCTGTTTTTT
CSAGLASGELFF
>TRBD2|TRBJ2-1|-|TRBV2
TGTGCCAGCAGTGGGACTAGCGGGAGACAAGAGCAGTTCTTC
CASSGTSGRQEQFF
>TRBD2|TRBJ2-7|few|TRBV3-1
TGTGCCAGCAGCCAAGATAGGCTAGCGGGAGTTCAGGGGCAGTACTTC
CASSQDRLAGVQGQYF
>-|TRBJ2-3|many|TRBV30
TGTGCCTGGAGTGTTGGAATGGGCGATGGGGCAGATACGCAGTATTTT
CAWSVGMGDGADTQYF
>-|TRBJ2-1|many|TRBV15
TGTGCCACCAGCAATAGCGGACAAACCGGGCCCAATGAGCAGTTCTTC
CATSNSGQTGPNEQFF
>-|TRBJ1-1|-|TRBV19
TGTGCCAGTAGCCCCCAGTGGGGGAGGGGAAGGCTTGAAGCTTTCTTT
CASSPQWGRGRLEAFF
>TRBD1|TRBJ2-4|many|TRBV5-1
TGCGCCAGCAGCTTGGTAGGGACAGGCGATATTCAGTACTTC
CASSLVGTGDIQYF
>-|TRBJ2-2|many|TRBV2
TGTGCCAGCAGTGAAGAAACCGGGGAGCTGTTTTTT
CASSEETGELFF
>TRBD1|TRBJ2-3|-|TRBV20-1
TGCAGTGCTAGAGGTGACAGGGGGCAAGATACGCAGTATTTT
CSARGDRGQDTQYF
>-|TRBJ1-4|-|TRBV7-9
TGTGCCAGCAGGGACGCAGCAACTAATGAAAAACTGTTTTTT
CASRDAATNEKLFF
>TRBD2|TRBJ2-7|few|TRBV29-1
TGCAGCGTTGAAGGACTAGCGGATGCTGGGTTGTACGAGCAGTACTTC
CSVEGLADAGLYEQYF